This TCR beta chain was identified during a study of cytomegalovirus exposure and HLA in healthy donors. Study-level information: Roughly 80 million unique TCRs from HLA-typed donors made up an early data release. The study's findings and limits: Indistinguishable V segments, including TRBV6-2 and TRBV6-3, were excluded.

Amplification used 60 Vbeta primers and 13 Jbeta primers. Data came from immunoSEQ multiplex PCR; TCRdb stores just in-frame clones and leaves some out. The sample comprises about 170,000 clones, 75% to 80% of which are singletons, and approximately 6.3% rests with the top ten. Per the germline V gene, CDR1 is MNHNS and CDR2 is SASEGT. The V segment lost 4 bases and the J segment 6 bases; nucleotides outside the gene matches: 9. The CDR3 loop spans 15 amino acids. Comment on this clone: Its antigen remains unknown.

V gene TRBV6-1 combines with J gene TRBJ2-1; TRBD2 matches at 7 bases. This sequence originates from a man aged 40-55 years in good health and CMV-seropositive. The sequenced sample was PBMCs. In DNA, the CDR3 is TGTGCCAGCAGTGGGGGAACCAGCGGGATCAATGAGCAGTTCTTC. It specifies CASSGGTSGINEQFF.